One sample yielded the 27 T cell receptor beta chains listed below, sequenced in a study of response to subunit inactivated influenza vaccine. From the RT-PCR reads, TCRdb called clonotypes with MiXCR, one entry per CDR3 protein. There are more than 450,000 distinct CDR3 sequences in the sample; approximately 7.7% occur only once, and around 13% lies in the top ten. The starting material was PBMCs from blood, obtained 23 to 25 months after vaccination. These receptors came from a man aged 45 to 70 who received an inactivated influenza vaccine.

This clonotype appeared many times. The CDR3, as DNA: TGTGCCAGCAGCTTAGAAGTCCAGACGGAGGGCTACACCTTC. Its translation is CASSLEVQTEGYTF. The rearrangement uses TRBV7-9 and TRBJ1-2; the D is unclear. The CDR3 has 14 residues. V shed 1 base and J shed 8 bases, with 14 bases lying between them. Germline CDR1 SEHNR, CDR2 FQNEAQ (reference sequence).

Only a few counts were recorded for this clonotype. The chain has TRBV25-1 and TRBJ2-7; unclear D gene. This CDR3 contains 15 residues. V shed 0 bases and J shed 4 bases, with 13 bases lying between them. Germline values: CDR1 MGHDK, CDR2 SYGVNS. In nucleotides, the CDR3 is TGTGCCAGCAGTGAATATCGGGTACATAGGTACGAGCAGTACTTC. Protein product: CASSEYRVHRYEQYF.

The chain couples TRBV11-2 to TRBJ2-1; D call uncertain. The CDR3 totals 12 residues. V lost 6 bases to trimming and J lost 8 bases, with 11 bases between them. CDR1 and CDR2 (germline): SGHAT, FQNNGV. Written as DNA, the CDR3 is TGTGCCAGCAGTTTATCGGTCGATGAGCAGTTCTTC. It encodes CASSLSVDEQFF. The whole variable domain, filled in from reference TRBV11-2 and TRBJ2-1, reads EAGVAQSPRYKIIEKRQSVAFWCNPISGHATLYWYQQILGQGPKLLIQFQNNGVVDDSQLPKDRFSAERLKGVDSTLKIQPAKLEDSAVYLCASSLSVDEQFFGPGTRLTVL.

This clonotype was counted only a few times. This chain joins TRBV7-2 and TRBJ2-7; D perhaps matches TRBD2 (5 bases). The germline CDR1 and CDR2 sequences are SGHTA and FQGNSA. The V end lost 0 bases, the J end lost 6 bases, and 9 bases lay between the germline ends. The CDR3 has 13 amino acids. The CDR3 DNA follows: TGTGCCAGCAGCTTAGCGGAAGAGGGCGAGCAGTACTTC. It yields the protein CASSLAEEGEQYF.

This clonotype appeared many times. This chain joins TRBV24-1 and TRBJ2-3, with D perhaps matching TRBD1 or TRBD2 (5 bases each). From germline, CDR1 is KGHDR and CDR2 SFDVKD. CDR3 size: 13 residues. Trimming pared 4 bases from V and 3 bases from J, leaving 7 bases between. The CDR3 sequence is CATSEGVTDTQYF. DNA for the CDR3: TGTGCCACCAGTGAGGGGGTAACAGATACGCAGTATTTT.

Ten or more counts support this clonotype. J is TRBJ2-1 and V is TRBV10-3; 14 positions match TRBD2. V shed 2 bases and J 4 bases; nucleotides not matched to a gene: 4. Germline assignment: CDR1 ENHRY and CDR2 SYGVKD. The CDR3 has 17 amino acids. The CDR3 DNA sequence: TGTGCCATCAGTGAGGGGACTAGCGGGAGTGAATACAATGAGCAGTTCTTC. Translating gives CAISEGTSGSEYNEQFF.

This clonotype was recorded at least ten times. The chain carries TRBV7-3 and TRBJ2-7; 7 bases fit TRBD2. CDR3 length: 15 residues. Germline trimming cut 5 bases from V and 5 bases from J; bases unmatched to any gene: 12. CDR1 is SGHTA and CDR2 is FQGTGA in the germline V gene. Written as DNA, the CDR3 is TGTGCCAGCAGCCCCCAGGGCGGGAGTAACAACGAGCAGTACTTC. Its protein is CASSPQGGSNNEQYF.

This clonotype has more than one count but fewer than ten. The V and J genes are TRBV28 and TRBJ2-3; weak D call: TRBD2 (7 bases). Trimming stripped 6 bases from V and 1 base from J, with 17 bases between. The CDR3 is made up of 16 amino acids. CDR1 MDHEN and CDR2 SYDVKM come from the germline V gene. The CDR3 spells CASRTGGEVGTDTQYF. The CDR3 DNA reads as TGTGCCAGCAGGACGGGGGGCGAGGTGGGCACAGATACGCAGTATTTT.

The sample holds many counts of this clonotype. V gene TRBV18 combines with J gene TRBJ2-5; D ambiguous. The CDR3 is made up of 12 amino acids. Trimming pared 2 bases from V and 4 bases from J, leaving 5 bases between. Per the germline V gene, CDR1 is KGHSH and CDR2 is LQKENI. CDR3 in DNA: TGTGCCAGCTCACCATATAGAGAGACCCAGTACTTC. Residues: CASSPYRETQYF.

CDR3 coding DNA: TGCAGTGCTAGAGATCCCGTGGAAGCGGAAGCTTTCTTT. It encodes CSARDPVEAEAFF. The chain is built from TRBV20-1 and TRBJ1-1; unclear D gene. Germline V lookup: CDR1 DFQATT, CDR2 SNEGSKA (reference sequence). With 0 bases removed from V and 8 bases from J, the gap between germline ends came to 13 bases. CDR3 size: 13 residues.

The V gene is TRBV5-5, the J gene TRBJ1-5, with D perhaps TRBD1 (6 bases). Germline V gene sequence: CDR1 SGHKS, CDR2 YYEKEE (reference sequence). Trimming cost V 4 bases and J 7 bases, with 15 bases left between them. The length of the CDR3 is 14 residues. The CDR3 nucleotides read TGTGCCAGCAGCGTGGGGGGGCTGGGGCAGCCCCAGCATTTT. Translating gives CASSVGGLGQPQHF.

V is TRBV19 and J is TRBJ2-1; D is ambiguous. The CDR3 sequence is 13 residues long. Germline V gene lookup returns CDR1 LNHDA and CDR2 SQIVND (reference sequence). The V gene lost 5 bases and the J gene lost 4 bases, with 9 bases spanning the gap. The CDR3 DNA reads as TGTGCCAGTAGTGGGTCGGCTTACAATGAGCAGTTCTTC. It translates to CASSGSAYNEQFF.

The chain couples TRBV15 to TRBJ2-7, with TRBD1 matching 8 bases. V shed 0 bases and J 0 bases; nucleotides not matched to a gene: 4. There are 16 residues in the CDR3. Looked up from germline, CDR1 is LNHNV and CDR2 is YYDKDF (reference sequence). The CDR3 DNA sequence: TGTGCCACCAGCAGAGACCTAGGACAGGGCTCCTACGAGCAGTACTTC. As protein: CATSRDLGQGSYEQYF.

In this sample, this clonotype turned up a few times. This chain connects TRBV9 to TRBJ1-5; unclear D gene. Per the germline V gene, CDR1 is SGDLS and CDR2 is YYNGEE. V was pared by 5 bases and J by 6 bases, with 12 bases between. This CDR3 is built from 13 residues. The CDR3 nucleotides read TGTGCCAGCAGTACGGACGGGGTTCAGCCCCAGCATTTT. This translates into CASSTDGVQPQHF. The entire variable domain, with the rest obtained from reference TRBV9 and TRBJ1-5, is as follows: DSGVTQTPKHLITATGQRVTLRCSPRSGDLSVYWYQQSLDQGLQFLIQYYNGEERAKGNILERFSAQQFPDLHSELNLSSLELGDSALYFCASSTDGVQPQHFGDGTRLSIL.

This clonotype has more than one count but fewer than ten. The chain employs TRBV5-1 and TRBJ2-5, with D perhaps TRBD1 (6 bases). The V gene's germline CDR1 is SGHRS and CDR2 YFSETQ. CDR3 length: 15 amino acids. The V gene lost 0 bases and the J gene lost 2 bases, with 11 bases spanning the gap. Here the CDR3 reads CASSLEGQRQETQYF. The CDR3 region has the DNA TGCGCCAGCAGCTTGGAGGGACAACGGCAAGAGACCCAGTACTTC.

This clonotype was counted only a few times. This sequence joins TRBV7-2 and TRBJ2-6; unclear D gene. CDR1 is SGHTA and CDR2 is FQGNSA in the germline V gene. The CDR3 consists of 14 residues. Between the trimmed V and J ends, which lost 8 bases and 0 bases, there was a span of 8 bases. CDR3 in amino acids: CASGYYSGANVLTF. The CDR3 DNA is TGTGCCAGCGGCTATTACTCTGGGGCCAACGTCCTGACTTTC.

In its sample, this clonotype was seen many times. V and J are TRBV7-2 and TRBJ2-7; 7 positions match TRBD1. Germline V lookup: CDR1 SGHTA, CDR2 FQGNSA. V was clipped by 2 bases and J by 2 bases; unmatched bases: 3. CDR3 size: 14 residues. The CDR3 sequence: CASSLTGAPYEQYF. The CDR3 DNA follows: TGTGCCAGCAGCTTAACAGGGGCCCCCTACGAGCAGTACTTC. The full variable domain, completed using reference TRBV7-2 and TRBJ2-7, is GAGVSQSPSNKVTEKGKDVELRCDPISGHTALYWYRQSLGQGLEFLIYFQGNSAPDKSGLPSDRFSAERTGGSVSTLTIQRTQQEDSAVYLCASSLTGAPYEQYFGPGTRLTVT.

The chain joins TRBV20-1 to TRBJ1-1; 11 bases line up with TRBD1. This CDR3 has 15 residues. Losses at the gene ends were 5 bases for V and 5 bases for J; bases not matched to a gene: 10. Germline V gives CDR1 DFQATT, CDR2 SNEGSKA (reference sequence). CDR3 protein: CSASKADRGLTEAFF. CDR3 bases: TGCAGTGCTTCTAAAGCGGACAGGGGGCTAACTGAAGCTTTCTTT.

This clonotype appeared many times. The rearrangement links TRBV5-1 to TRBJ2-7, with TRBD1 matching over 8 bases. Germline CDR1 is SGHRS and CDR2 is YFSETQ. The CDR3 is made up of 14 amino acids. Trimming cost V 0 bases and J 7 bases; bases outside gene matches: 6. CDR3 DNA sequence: TGCGCCAGCAGCTTGGGACAGGGGTTGGGGGAGCAGTACTTC. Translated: CASSLGQGLGEQYF. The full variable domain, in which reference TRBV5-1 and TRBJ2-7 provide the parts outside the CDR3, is KAGVTQTPRYLIKTRGQQVTLSCSPISGHRSVSWYQQTPGQGLQFLFEYFSETQRNKGNFPGRFSGRQFSNSRSEMNVSTLELGDSALYLCASSLGQGLGEQYFGPGTRLTVT.

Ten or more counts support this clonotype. The CDR3 DNA follows: TGTGCCAGCAGATATGACGAGGGTGAGCAGTTCTTC. It specifies CASRYDEGEQFF. V usage is TRBV12-3 or TRBV12-4 and J usage is TRBJ2-1; a weak D match, TRBD2 (5 bases). The CDR3 loop spans 12 amino acids. Trimming took off 6 bases at V and 9 bases at J, with 12 bases between the two ends.

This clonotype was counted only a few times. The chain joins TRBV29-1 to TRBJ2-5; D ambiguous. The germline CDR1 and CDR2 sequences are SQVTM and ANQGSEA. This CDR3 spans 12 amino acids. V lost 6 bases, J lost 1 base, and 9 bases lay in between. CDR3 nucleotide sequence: TGCAGCGTAGGACGCCGCCAAGAGACCCAGTACTTC. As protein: CSVGRRQETQYF.

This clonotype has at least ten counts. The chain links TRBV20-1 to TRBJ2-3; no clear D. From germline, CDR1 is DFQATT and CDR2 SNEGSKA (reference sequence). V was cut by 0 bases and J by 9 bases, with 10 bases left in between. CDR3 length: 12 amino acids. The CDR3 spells CSARDNEETQYF. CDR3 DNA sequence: TGCAGTGCTAGAGATAACGAGGAAACGCAGTATTTT.

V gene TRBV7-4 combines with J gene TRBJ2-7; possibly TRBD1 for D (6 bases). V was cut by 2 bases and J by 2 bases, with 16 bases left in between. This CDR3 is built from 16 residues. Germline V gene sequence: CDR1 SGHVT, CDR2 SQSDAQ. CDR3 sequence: CASSLRRWDKAYEQYF. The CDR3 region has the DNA TGTGCCAGCAGCTTACGGCGGTGGGACAAAGCCTACGAGCAGTACTTC.

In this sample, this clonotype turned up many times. CDR3: CASSVEEGTYEQYF. The DNA for the CDR3 is TGTGCCAGCAGCGTAGAAGAGGGCACCTACGAGCAGTACTTC. The chain carries TRBV9 and TRBJ2-7, with TRBD2 as a possible D gene (5 bases). Deletions cut 0 bases from V and 2 bases from J, with 9 bases between. The CDR3 consists of 14 residues. The germline V gene encodes CDR1 SGDLS and CDR2 YYNGEE.

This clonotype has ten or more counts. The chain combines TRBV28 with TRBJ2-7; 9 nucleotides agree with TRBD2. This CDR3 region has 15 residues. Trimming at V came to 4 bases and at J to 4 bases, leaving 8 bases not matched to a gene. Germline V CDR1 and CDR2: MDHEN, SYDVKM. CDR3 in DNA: TGTGCCAGCAGTTACCAGACTAGCGGTTTGTACGAGCAGTACTTC. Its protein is CASSYQTSGLYEQYF.

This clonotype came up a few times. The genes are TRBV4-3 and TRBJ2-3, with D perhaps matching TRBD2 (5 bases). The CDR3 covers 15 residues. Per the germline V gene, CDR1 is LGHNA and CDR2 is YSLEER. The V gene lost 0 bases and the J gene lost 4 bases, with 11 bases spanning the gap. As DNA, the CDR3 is TGCGCCAGCAGCCAAGATATAGCGTCGGCAGATACGCAGTATTTT. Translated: CASSQDIASADTQYF.

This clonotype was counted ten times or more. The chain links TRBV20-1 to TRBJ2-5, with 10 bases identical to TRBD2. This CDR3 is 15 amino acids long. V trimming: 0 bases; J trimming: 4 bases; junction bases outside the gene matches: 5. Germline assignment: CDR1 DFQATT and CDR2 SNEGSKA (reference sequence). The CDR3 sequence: CSARDSAGGAETQYF. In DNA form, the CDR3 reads TGCAGTGCTAGAGATTCAGCGGGAGGGGCAGAGACCCAGTACTTC.